This is a list of T cell receptor beta chains from one sample in a study of read filtering for tumor transcriptome and immune sequencing. TCRdb processed the reads anew with MiXCR; each CDR3 protein has one entry. The data show 40,000 or so distinct CDR3 sequences, 10% to 15% seen once. The sample was a population of CD138-negative cells sorted from bone marrow. Every receptor here comes from a donor aged 40 or over with multiple myeloma. The CDR3 runs from the conserved cysteine through the conserved F or W. Fields, in order: V gene, CDR3 protein.

TRBV20-1,CSAAHAGTSTGELFF
TRBV11-2,CASSARVLVNEQFF
TRBV19,CARSMDSAANQPQHF
TRBV29-1,CSAANRDKAYEQYF
TRBV11-2,CASSSGAGRATDTQYF
TRBV9,CASSATWGAGTDTQYF
TRBV18,CASSPAGPSSPLHF
TRBV20-1,CSARDWGVDQETQYF
TRBV7-9,CASSLGGQEDTQYF
TRBV18,CASSEQGTRNQPQHF
TRBV29-1,CSADGGGGNTIYF
TRBV7-9,CASRTGDREVEPQHF
TRBV2,CASSGDRGSSPLHF
TRBV7-2,CASSGRDTSGGTVYF
TRBV5-1,CASTETGGLNSPLHF
TRBV10-3,CAISPTSGGSKNIQYF
TRBV5-1,CASSWGQAYYGYTF
TRBV29-1,CSVGGQGAGNPEQFF
TRBV29-1,CSGSNTEAFF
TRBV7-6,CASSTGQGGTQQYF
TRBV10-3,CAISDTLFSTDTQYF
TRBV5-1,CASSLASPRDEAFF
TRBV5-1,CASSTGQGVTEQYF